Listed below are T cell receptor beta chains from one sample, sequenced in a study of shared clonotypes between healthy human individuals. Some clones are missing from TCRdb's copy, which holds only in-frame ones; the method was immunoSEQ multiplex PCR. The sample holds 550,000 to 650,000 clones, about 96% seen once. The source material was naive CD8+ T cells sorted from blood. The origin of the receptors is a woman under 40 in good health. The CDR3 runs from the conserved cysteine through the conserved F or W. A D gene is named only where the DNA matches it firmly. Clone size is not always given. Where it is, it says once, few, many or a class for expanded clones.

j_gene,d_gene,abundance,v_gene,len,CDR3aa,CDR3nt
TRBJ2-2,NA,NA,TRBV10-2,16,CASSQPGLGRTGELFF,TGCGCCAGCAGTCAACCGGGACTGGGAAGGACCGGGGAGCTGTTTTTT
TRBJ2-3,NA,NA,TRBV5-1,14,CASSLERRTDTQYF,TGCGCCAGCAGCTTGGAACGACGCACAGATACGCAGTATTTT
TRBJ2-7,TRBD2,NA,TRBV15,15,CATSREAGGSYEQYF,TGTGCCACCAGCAGAGAAGCGGGAGGGTCCTACGAGCAGTACTTC
TRBJ2-1,TRBD2,NA,TRBV30,16,CAWRGWRERDYNEQFF,TGTGCCTGGAGGGGATGGCGGGAGCGGGATTACAATGAGCAGTTCTTC
TRBJ1-4,NA,NA,TRBV5-6,14,CASSWGTSPEKLFF,TGTGCCAGCAGCTGGGGAACGTCCCCCGAAAAACTGTTTTTT
TRBJ1-2,NA,NA,TRBV5-1,16,CASSSDRDTGLYGYTF,TGCGCCAGCAGCTCCGACCGGGACACCGGATTGTATGGCTACACCTTC
TRBJ1-2,NA,NA,TRBV29-1,12,CSAPAREGGYTF,TGCAGCGCCCCCGCCAGGGAGGGTGGCTACACCTTC
TRBJ1-5,TRBD1,NA,TRBV28,15,CASRDGTGLIQPQHF,TGTGCCAGTCGGGATGGGACAGGGCTAATTCAGCCCCAGCATTTT
TRBJ1-4,TRBD1,NA,TRBV2,16,CASTYDRDRGVNELFF,TGTGCCAGCACGTACGATCGGGACAGGGGGGTAAATGAACTGTTTTTT
TRBJ1-2,NA,once,TRBV28,11,CASRKGYGYTF,TGTGCCAGCAGGAAGGGATACGGCTACACCTTC
TRBJ2-5,NA,NA,TRBV5-6,14,CASSFGGPQETQYF,TGTGCCAGCAGCTTTGGGGGGCCCCAAGAGACCCAGTACTTC
TRBJ2-1,NA,NA,TRBV7-9,14,CASSTTALWNEQFF,TGTGCCAGCAGCACGACCGCCCTTTGGAATGAGCAGTTCTTC
TRBJ2-7,NA,NA,TRBV5-8,15,CASSLDSSPYLEQYF,TGTGCCAGCAGCTTGGATTCATCCCCGTACCTCGAGCAGTACTTC
TRBJ2-7,NA,NA,TRBV11-2,13,CASSIGERVEQYF,TGTGCCAGCAGCATCGGTGAGCGGGTCGAGCAGTACTTC
TRBJ2-7,TRBD1,NA,TRBV19,15,CASSHGTGSSYEQYF,TGTGCCAGTAGTCATGGGACAGGGAGCTCCTACGAGCAGTACTTC
TRBJ2-1,NA,NA,TRBV11-2,17,CASSLLSGATFYNEQFF,TGTGCCAGCAGCTTATTGTCGGGGGCCACGTTTTACAATGAGCAGTTCTTC
TRBJ2-2,TRBD2,NA,TRBV4-1,17,CASSQDTGTSRAGELFF,TGCGCCAGCAGCCAAGATACGGGGACTAGTCGCGCCGGGGAGCTGTTTTTT
TRBJ2-3,NA,NA,TRBV13,14,CASRTGYSTDTQYF,TGTGCCAGCAGGACGGGGTATAGCACAGATACGCAGTATTTT
TRBJ1-5,NA,NA,TRBV6-1,14,CASSDGVGNQPQHF,TGTGCCAGCAGTGATGGGGTAGGCAATCAGCCCCAGCATTTT
TRBJ2-1,NA,NA,TRBV4-2,15,CASSLGRVTYNEQFF,TGTGCCAGCAGCCTGGGGCGGGTTACCTACAATGAGCAGTTCTTC
TRBJ2-1,NA,NA,TRBV19,15,CASSIFFPAGYEQFF,TGTGCCAGTAGTATCTTTTTCCCAGCCGGGTATGAGCAGTTCTTC
TRBJ2-1,NA,NA,TRBV28,16,CASKKGYTSSYNEQFF,TGTGCCAGCAAAAAAGGGTACACAAGCTCCTACAATGAGCAGTTCTTC
TRBJ2-3,NA,NA,TRBV29-1,12,CSVDVGGGNEYF,NA
TRBJ2-7,NA,NA,TRBV11-3,14,CASSSGGGSYEQYF,TGTGCCAGCAGCTCAGGGGGGGGGTCCTACGAGCAGTACTTC
TRBJ2-1,NA,NA,TRBV14,18,CASSQDEIAMVGYNEQFF,TGTGCCAGCAGCCAAGATGAAATAGCCATGGTGGGTTACAATGAGCAGTTCTTC
TRBJ2-1,NA,NA,TRBV5-1,15,CASSEPSSLYNEQFF,TGCGCCAGCAGCGAGCCTAGCTCCTTATACAATGAGCAGTTCTTC